Listed here is a single TCR beta chain. An end of the junction does not agree with germline; a read error may underlie this. The entry originates in a study of T cell repertoires in breast cancer. Across the study: Tumors, lymph nodes and blood came from breast cancer patients, plus healthy blood. About 9.7 reads per input cell, roughly 520,000 sequences per sample, on average.

Blocking oligonucleotides added to a second nested PCR suppressed unpaired genes. TCRdb re-derived calls from the emulsion pairing reads in MiXCR, one entry per CDR3 protein. The sample yields around 43,000 distinct CDR3 sequences, 35% to 50% seen once. The germline gives CDR1 MNHEY, CDR2 SMNVEV (reference sequence). The CDR3 has 14 residues. An expanded emulsion RT-PCR with primers for all TCR V genes paired CD8+ T cell chains. The chain is built from TRBV27 and TRBJ1-5; D is perhaps TRBD1 (5 bases). The sequence was obtained from a pool of human donors with breast cancer or a healthy control (not recorded which). Sequencing was performed on CD8+ T cells. The CDR3 protein is CASKAGTENQPRHF. DNA of the CDR3: TGTGCCAGCAAAGCCGGGACTGAAAATCAGCCCCGGCATTTT.